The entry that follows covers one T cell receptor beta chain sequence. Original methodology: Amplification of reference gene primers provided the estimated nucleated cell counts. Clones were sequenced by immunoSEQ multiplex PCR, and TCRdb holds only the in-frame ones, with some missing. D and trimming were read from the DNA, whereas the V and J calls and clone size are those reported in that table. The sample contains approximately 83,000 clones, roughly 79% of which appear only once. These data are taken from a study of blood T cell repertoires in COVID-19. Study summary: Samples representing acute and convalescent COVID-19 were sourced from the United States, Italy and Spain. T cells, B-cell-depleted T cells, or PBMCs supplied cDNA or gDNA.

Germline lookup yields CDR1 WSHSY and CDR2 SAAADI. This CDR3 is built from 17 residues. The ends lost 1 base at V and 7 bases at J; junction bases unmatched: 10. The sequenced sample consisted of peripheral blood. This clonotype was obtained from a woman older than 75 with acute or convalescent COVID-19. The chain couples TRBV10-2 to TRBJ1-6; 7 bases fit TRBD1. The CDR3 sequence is CASSEYPTGDFNSPLHF. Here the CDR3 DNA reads TGCGCCAGCAGTGAGTATCCTACAGGGGATTTCAATTCACCCCTCCACTTT.